Following are 32 T cell receptor beta chains from one sample sequenced in a study of blood T cell repertoires in COVID-19. Repertoires were generated with immunoSEQ multiplex PCR, while TCRdb's copy carries only in-frame clones and drops some. The sample contains 95,000 to 100,000 clones, approximately 92% of which appear only once. Sequencing was done on a sample of peripheral blood. These TCRs come from a middle-aged man with active COVID-19.

V usage is TRBV11-2 and J usage is TRBJ2-1; possibly TRBD1 for D (6 bases). Germline CDR1 and CDR2: SGHAT and FQNNGV. V was clipped by 3 bases and J by 4 bases, with 10 bases between them. CDR3 length: 14 residues. CDR3 coding DNA: TGTGCCAGCAGCTTTTCAGGGGTGTACAATGAGCAGTTCTTC. Translating it yields CASSFSGVYNEQFF.

V is TRBV6-5 and J is TRBJ2-3; D call uncertain. Germline CDR1 reads MNHEY; CDR2 reads SVGAGI. V shed 5 bases and J shed 2 bases, with 5 bases lying between them. This CDR3 is built from 12 residues. Written as DNA, the CDR3 is TGTGCCAGCAGTCCTAACACAGATACGCAGTATTTT. It specifies CASSPNTDTQYF.

The chain uses TRBV30 and TRBJ1-3; unclear D gene. This CDR3 contains 13 residues. Deletions cut 3 bases from V and 0 bases from J, with 6 bases between. Per germline, CDR1 GTSNPN and CDR2 SVGIG (reference sequence). This chain's CDR3 is CAWSPSSGNTIYF. The DNA for the CDR3 is TGTGCCTGGAGCCCCTCCTCTGGAAACACCATATATTTT.

This clone has just one count. The chain uses TRBV4-1 and TRBJ2-5, with TRBD2 matching 13 bases. Germline loops: CDR1 MGHRA, CDR2 YSYEKL. The CDR3 sequence is 17 residues long. V shed 4 bases and J 0 bases; nucleotides not matched to a gene: 5. DNA for the CDR3: TGCGCCAGCAGCCCGGGACTAGCGGGACGGTACCAAGAGACCCAGTACTTC. Residues: CASSPGLAGRYQETQYF.

This clone was recorded only once. J is TRBJ2-7 and V is TRBV24-1, with D maybe TRBD2 (5 bases). This CDR3 region has 15 residues. V was shortened by 4 bases and J by 6 bases, with 18 bases between the two germline ends. Germline V lookup: CDR1 KGHDR, CDR2 SFDVKD. Written as DNA, the CDR3 is TGTGCCACCAGTGACCCCGGGTTGAGGGCCGGCGAGCAGTACTTC. It specifies CATSDPGLRAGEQYF.

This rearrangement joins TRBV30 to TRBJ2-2, with TRBD1 as a possible D gene (6 bases). CDR3 length: 15 amino acids. V lost 4 bases, J lost 6 bases, and 18 bases lay in between. CDR1 and CDR2 (germline): GTSNPN, SVGIG (reference sequence). The CDR3 DNA is TGTGCCTGGAATCGGCAGGACAGTCTTCCCGGGGAGCTGTTTTTT. This translates into CAWNRQDSLPGELFF.

The rearrangement joins TRBV5-4 to TRBJ2-5, with TRBD2 identical over 10 bases. Looked up from germline, CDR1 is SGHNT and CDR2 is YYREEE (reference sequence). The CDR3 is made up of 14 amino acids. V lost 4 bases and J lost 5; bases outside the gene matches: 5. The CDR3 sequence is CASSTASGSETQYF. CDR3 nucleotide sequence: TGTGCCAGCAGCACTGCTAGCGGGAGTGAGACCCAGTACTTC.

This clone was observed once. The rearrangement uses TRBV19 and TRBJ1-4; D call uncertain. This CDR3 is built from 15 residues. CDR1 LNHDA and CDR2 SQIVND come from the germline V gene (reference sequence). The germline V and J ends were trimmed by 5 bases and 8 bases, with 18 bases remaining between them. CDR3 DNA: TGTGCCAGTAGTGGTGCCACGACCATCGGGGAAAAACTGTTTTTT. Protein: CASSGATTIGEKLFF. Variable domain in full (rest from reference TRBV19 and TRBJ1-4): DGGITQSPKYLFRKEGQNVTLSCEQNLNHDAMYWYRQDPGQGLRLIYYSQIVNDFQKGDIAEGYSVSREKKESFPLTVTSAQKNPTAFYLCASSGATTIGEKLFFGSGTQLSVL.

This clone was seen a single time. The CDR3 loop is CASSPGGTYGYTF. For the CDR3, the DNA is TGTGCCAGCAGTCCCGGGGGAACATATGGCTACACCTTC. The rearrangement uses TRBV27 and TRBJ1-2, with D tentatively TRBD1 (5 bases). This CDR3 comprises 13 residues. The V end was cut by 5 bases, the J end by 5 bases, with 12 bases between. In germline, CDR1 is MNHEY, CDR2 SMNVEV (reference sequence).

This chain uses TRBV28 with TRBJ1-2, with TRBD1 matching 7 bases. Germline assignment: CDR1 MDHEN and CDR2 SYDVKM. V lost 4 bases to trimming and J lost 5 bases; unmatched junction nucleotides: 4. This CDR3 is built from 13 residues. This CDR3 reads CASSSHRGYGYTF. In DNA form, the CDR3 reads TGTGCCAGCAGTTCTCACAGGGGTTATGGCTACACCTTC.

The V gene is TRBV2, the J gene TRBJ1-1; possible D gene TRBD1, 6 bases. V lost 4 bases and J lost 3, with 9 bases in between. The germline gives CDR1 SNHLY, CDR2 FYNNEI. This CDR3 is built from 13 residues. The CDR3 nucleotides read TGTGCCAGCAGTGGCAGGGGAGACACTGAAGCTTTCTTT. Encoded protein: CASSGRGDTEAFF.

The V call is TRBV30, the J call TRBJ2-7; 7 bases are shared with TRBD2. Germline assignment: CDR1 GTSNPN and CDR2 SVGIG (reference sequence). The CDR3 has 13 residues. The V segment lost 5 bases and the J segment 0 bases; nucleotides outside the gene matches: 4. The DNA for the CDR3 is TGTGCCTGGGCAAGCGGGGTCTCCTACGAGCAGTACTTC. Protein product: CAWASGVSYEQYF.

V is TRBV19 and J is TRBJ1-6; D unclear. Between the trimmed V and J ends, which lost 0 bases and 8 bases, there was a span of 5 bases. The germline CDR1 and CDR2 sequences are LNHDA and SQIVND (reference sequence). The CDR3 runs to 13 residues. The DNA of the CDR3 is TGTGCCAGTAGTATAGATCCCGATTCACCCCTCCACTTT. Its translation is CASSIDPDSPLHF.

J is TRBJ1-1 and V is TRBV19, with D unclear. Trimming shortened V by 6 bases and J by 3 bases, and 8 bases separated the two germline ends. This CDR3 spans 12 amino acids. CDR1 and CDR2 (germline): LNHDA, SQIVND (reference sequence). The CDR3 bases are TGTGCCAGTAGCAACAGATACACTGAAGCTTTCTTT. It specifies CASSNRYTEAFF.

Here the CDR3 reads CATTGSTRADTQYF. CDR3 DNA: TGTGCCACCACGGGCTCCACGCGGGCAGATACGCAGTATTTT. V usage is TRBV28 and J usage is TRBJ2-3; D possibly corresponds to TRBD2 (5 bases). This CDR3 has 14 residues. Germline CDR1 and CDR2: MDHEN and SYDVKM. The ends were cut back, 10 bases at V and 4 bases at J, with 18 bases in the middle.

The genes are TRBV3-1 (or the pseudogene TRBV3-2) and TRBJ2-1; perhaps TRBD2 as D (6 bases). Germline V gene lookup returns CDR1 LGHDT and CDR2 YNNKEL (reference sequence). V lost 4 bases, J lost 9 bases, and 19 bases lay in between. This CDR3 contains 15 residues. CDR3 in DNA: TGTGCCAGCAGCCTCTCACACGGGAGAGGCGGTGAGCAGTTCTTC. It specifies CASSLSHGRGGEQFF.

The chain has TRBV3-1 (or the pseudogene TRBV3-2) and TRBJ2-3, with 8 bases lining up with TRBD1. V lost 3 bases and J lost 6; bases outside the gene matches: 5. The CDR3 runs to 14 residues. Germline V gene data show CDR1 as LGHDT and CDR2 as YNNKEL (reference sequence). This CDR3 reads CASSHSQGEDTQYF. The CDR3 DNA sequence: TGTGCCAGCAGCCATTCACAGGGGGAGGATACGCAGTATTTT.

The chain employs TRBV7-9 and TRBJ2-7, with no clear D. The germline V gene encodes CDR1 SEHNR and CDR2 FQNEAQ (reference sequence). Trimming removed 1 base at V and 0 bases at J, with 4 bases between. CDR3 size: 13 residues. The CDR3 region is CASSLDISYEQYF. CDR3 nucleotides: TGTGCCAGCAGCTTAGACATCTCCTACGAGCAGTACTTC.

V gene TRBV28 combines with J gene TRBJ2-1, with D possibly matching TRBD2 (6 bases). This CDR3 spans 15 amino acids. The germline gives CDR1 MDHEN, CDR2 SYDVKM. V was clipped by 7 bases and J by 9 bases, with 22 bases between them. CDR3 DNA: TGTGCCAGCACTCTAGCGAAAGGAAGACTTGCTGAGCAGTTCTTC. It yields the protein CASTLAKGRLAEQFF.

This sequence joins TRBV28 and TRBJ1-2; the D is unclear. Germline CDR1 and CDR2: MDHEN and SYDVKM. Trimming shortened V by 8 bases and J by 8 bases, and 21 bases separated the two germline ends. CDR3 length: 14 residues. In DNA form, the CDR3 reads TGTGCCAGCCGCGCCGGGTCTTTTCGTGGAGGCTACACCTTC. It yields the protein CASRAGSFRGGYTF.

The V call is TRBV7-2, the J call TRBJ1-2; 7 nucleotides align to TRBD1. The J segment lost 4 bases and the V segment lost 5 bases, leaving 7 bases of the junction unmatched. Germline-derived CDR1 and CDR2 are SGHTA and FQGNSA. The length of the CDR3 is 14 residues. The CDR3 DNA follows: TGTGCCAGCAGCGTAGACGGGACAGCCTATGGCTACACCTTC. It encodes CASSVDGTAYGYTF.

V and J are TRBV5-6 and TRBJ2-4, with TRBD2 identical over 11 bases. CDR1 and CDR2 (germline): SGHDT, YYEEEE. The V segment lost 5 bases and the J segment 0 bases; nucleotides outside the gene matches: 10. CDR3 size: 18 residues. The CDR3 loop is CASSSTVAGGVAKNIQYF. DNA of the CDR3: TGTGCCAGCAGTTCGACGGTAGCGGGAGGGGTAGCCAAAAACATTCAGTACTTC.

The V and J genes are TRBV29-1 and TRBJ2-1, with 7 bases matching TRBD2. The CDR3 is 15 residues long. Per the germline V gene, CDR1 is SQVTM and CDR2 is ANQGSEA. V was clipped by 6 bases and J by 0 bases; unmatched bases: 8. CDR3 coding DNA: TGCAGCGTGGACCTAGCGGCGGGCTCCTACAATGAGCAGTTCTTC. Its translation: CSVDLAAGSYNEQFF.

This chain joins TRBV19 and TRBJ1-3, with D hard to call. The germline V gene has CDR1 LNHDA and CDR2 SQIVND (reference sequence). V lost 4 bases and J lost 0, with 4 bases in between. The CDR3 runs 13 residues. This chain's CDR3 is CASSRVSGNTIYF. The CDR3 DNA is TGTGCCAGTAGTAGAGTCTCTGGAAACACCATATATTTT.

V usage is TRBV28 and J usage is TRBJ1-4; D remains unclear. V was clipped by 6 bases and J by 10 bases, with 18 bases between them. The germline V gene encodes CDR1 MDHEN and CDR2 SYDVKM. There are 14 residues in the CDR3. CDR3 bases: TGTGCCAGCAGAAGAGGGCCCGCCTGGGGAAAACTGTTTTTT. It encodes CASRRGPAWGKLFF.

The chain has TRBV11-2 and TRBJ2-2; D is possibly TRBD2 (5 bases). Germline loops: CDR1 SGHAT, CDR2 FQNNGV. V dropped 6 bases and J dropped 8 bases, with 19 bases sitting between them. This CDR3 spans 15 amino acids. In DNA, the CDR3 is TGTGCCAGCAGTCAACTCATCAGCGGAACTGGGGAGCTGTTTTTT. It specifies CASSQLISGTGELFF.

CDR3 in amino acids: CASRAGFNQPQHF. CDR3 DNA sequence: TGTGCCAGCAGAGCAGGGTTCAATCAGCCCCAGCATTTT. The chain has TRBV6-6 and TRBJ1-5; a possible D gene is TRBD1 (5 bases). Trimming cost V 6 bases and J 3 bases, with 9 bases left between them. The length of the CDR3 is 13 residues. The V gene's germline CDR1 is MNHNY and CDR2 SVGAGI (reference sequence).

The rearrangement joins TRBV18 to TRBJ2-3, with a weak D call TRBD2 (6 bases). Germline-derived CDR1 and CDR2 are KGHSH and LQKENI. Deletions cut 2 bases from V and 3 bases from J, with 6 bases between. CDR3 length: 13 residues. CDR3 nucleotides: TGTGCCAGCTCACCAGGGGGGACAGATACGCAGTATTTT. Protein product: CASSPGGTDTQYF.

This chain links TRBV30 with TRBJ2-7; tentatively, D is TRBD1 (7 bases). The CDR3 length is 14 residues. Per the germline V gene, CDR1 is GTSNPN and CDR2 is SVGIG (reference sequence). CDR3 amino acids: CVCHTGVGSYEQYF. The CDR3 DNA reads TGTGTCTGCCACACAGGGGTCGGGAGCTACGAGCAGTACTTC.

The V gene is TRBV2, the J gene TRBJ1-2, with D hard to call. CDR1 SNHLY and CDR2 FYNNEI come from the germline V gene. V lost 6 bases and J lost 1, with 12 bases in between. The CDR3 spans 14 residues. The CDR3 protein is CASSPQAINYGYTF. CDR3 bases: TGTGCCAGCAGCCCCCAGGCAATTAACTATGGCTACACCTTC.

This rearrangement joins TRBV29-1 to TRBJ1-1, with TRBD1 matching over 8 bases. The CDR3 is 14 residues long. Germline assignment: CDR1 SQVTM and CDR2 ANQGSEA. The junction had 10 bases not matched to a gene; V was cut back by 5 bases and J by 5 bases. CDR3 protein: CSVLGQGGRTEAFF. The DNA of the CDR3 is TGCAGCGTTTTAGGACAGGGAGGTAGGACTGAAGCTTTCTTT.

The rearrangement joins TRBV4-1 to TRBJ2-2, with 8 bases aligning to TRBD1. J gave up 7 bases and V 3 bases, and 13 bases lay outside the gene matches. CDR3 length equals 17 residues. Germline lookup yields CDR1 MGHRA and CDR2 YSYEKL. CDR3 region: CASSQLPGTGKYGELFF. The CDR3 nucleotides read TGCGCCAGCAGCCAGCTTCCCGGGACAGGAAAATACGGGGAGCTGTTTTTT.